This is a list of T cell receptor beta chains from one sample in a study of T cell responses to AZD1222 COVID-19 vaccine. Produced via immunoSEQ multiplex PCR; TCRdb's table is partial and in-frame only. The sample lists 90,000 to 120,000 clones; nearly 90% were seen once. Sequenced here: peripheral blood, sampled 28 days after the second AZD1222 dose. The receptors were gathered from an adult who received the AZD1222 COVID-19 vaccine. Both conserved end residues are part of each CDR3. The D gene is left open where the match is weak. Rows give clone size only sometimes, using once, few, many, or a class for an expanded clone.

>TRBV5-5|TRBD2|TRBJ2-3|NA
CASSLAGGRNTDTQYF
TGTGCCAGCAGCTTGGCGGGGGGGCGGAACACAGATACGCAGTATTTT
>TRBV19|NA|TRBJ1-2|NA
CASSIFSNGDGYTF
TGTGCCAGTAGTATCTTCAGTAATGGCGATGGCTACACCTTC
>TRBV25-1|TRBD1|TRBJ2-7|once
CASSPPDRDLDEQYF
TGTGCCAGCAGTCCCCCGGACAGGGATCTCGACGAGCAGTACTTC
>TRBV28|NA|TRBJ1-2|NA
CASSLLGRASYGYTF
TGTGCCAGCAGTCTTTTGGGGAGGGCAAGCTATGGCTACACCTTC
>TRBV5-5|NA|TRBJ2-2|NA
CASSLETGPTGELFF
TGTGCCAGCAGCTTGGAGACAGGTCCTACCGGGGAGCTGTTTTTT
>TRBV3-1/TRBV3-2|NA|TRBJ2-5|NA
CASSQDEGFTGETQYF
TGTGCCAGCAGCCAAGATGAGGGATTTACCGGAGAGACCCAGTACTTC
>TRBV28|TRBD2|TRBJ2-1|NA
CASFSGTGLYEQFF
TGTGCCAGTTTTAGCGGGACTGGTTTGTATGAGCAGTTCTTC
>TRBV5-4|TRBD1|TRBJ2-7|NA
CASRDRSSYEQYF
TGTGCCAGCAGGGACAGGAGCTCCTACGAGCAGTACTTC
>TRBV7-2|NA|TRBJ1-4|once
CASSLRDGANEKLFF
TGTGCCAGCAGCTTGAGGGACGGAGCTAATGAAAAACTGTTTTTT
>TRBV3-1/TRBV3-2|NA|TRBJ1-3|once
CASLGGSGNTIYF
TGTGCCAGCCTTGGGGGCTCTGGAAACACCATATATTTT
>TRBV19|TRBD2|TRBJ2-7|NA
CASSSGSFYEQYF
TGTGCCAGTTCGAGCGGGAGTTTCTACGAGCAGTACTTC
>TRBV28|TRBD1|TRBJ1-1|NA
CASSLMTGGGTEAFF
TGTGCCAGCAGTTTAATGACAGGGGGAGGCACTGAAGCTTTCTTT
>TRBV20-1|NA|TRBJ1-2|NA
CSARVDYGYTF
TGCAGTGCTAGAGTGGACTATGGCTACACCTTC
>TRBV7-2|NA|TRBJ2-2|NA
CASSKQVTGELFF
TGTGCCAGCAGTAAACAGGTGACCGGGGAGCTGTTTTTT
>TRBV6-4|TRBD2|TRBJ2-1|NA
CASSDSSGSYNEQFF
TGTGCCAGCAGTGACTCTAGCGGGAGTTACAATGAGCAGTTCTTC
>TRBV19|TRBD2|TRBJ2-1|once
CASSFGLAGLRGNEQFF
TGTGCCAGTAGTTTCGGACTAGCGGGCTTAAGGGGCAATGAGCAGTTCTTC
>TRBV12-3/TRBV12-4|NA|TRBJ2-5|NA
CASSPNGGETQYF
TGTGCCAGCAGCCCGAATGGGGGGGAGACCCAGTACTTC
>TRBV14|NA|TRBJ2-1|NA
CASSQEHVGTLYNEQFF
TGTGCCAGCAGCCAAGAGCATGTCGGGACCCTCTACAATGAGCAGTTCTTC
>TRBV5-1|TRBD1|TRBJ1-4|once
CASKETGLEKLFF
TGCGCCAGCAAAGAGACAGGGCTCGAAAAACTGTTTTTT
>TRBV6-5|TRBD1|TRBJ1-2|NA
CASSPQGTGDYGYTF
TGTGCCAGCAGTCCGCAAGGGACAGGGGACTATGGCTACACCTTC
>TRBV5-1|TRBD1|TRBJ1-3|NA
CASSQLQGAPGNTIYF
TGCGCCAGCAGTCAGCTTCAGGGGGCCCCTGGAAACACCATATATTTT
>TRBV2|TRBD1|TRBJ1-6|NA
CASSDSYGQGGISPLHF
TGTGCCAGCAGTGATAGCTACGGACAGGGCGGAATTTCACCCCTCCACTTT
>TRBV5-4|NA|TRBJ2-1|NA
CASSFKTSSYNEQFF
TGTGCCAGCAGCTTTAAGACGTCTTCCTACAATGAGCAGTTCTTC
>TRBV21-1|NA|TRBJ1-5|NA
CASSRPRTDSNQPQHF
TGTGCCAGCAGCCGACCGAGGACGGATAGCAATCAGCCCCAGCATTTT